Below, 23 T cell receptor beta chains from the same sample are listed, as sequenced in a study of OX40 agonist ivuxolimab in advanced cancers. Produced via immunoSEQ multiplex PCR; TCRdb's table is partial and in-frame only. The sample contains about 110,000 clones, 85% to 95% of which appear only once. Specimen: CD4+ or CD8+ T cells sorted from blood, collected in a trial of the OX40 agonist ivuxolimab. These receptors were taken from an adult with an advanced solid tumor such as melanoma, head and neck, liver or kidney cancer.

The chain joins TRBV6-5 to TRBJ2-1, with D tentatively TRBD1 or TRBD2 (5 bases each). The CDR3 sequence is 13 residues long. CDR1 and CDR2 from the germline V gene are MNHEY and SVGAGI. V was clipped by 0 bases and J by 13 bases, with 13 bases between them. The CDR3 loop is CASSYSRRDPQFF. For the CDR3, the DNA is TGTGCCAGCAGTTACTCCCGTAGGGACCCTCAGTTCTTC.

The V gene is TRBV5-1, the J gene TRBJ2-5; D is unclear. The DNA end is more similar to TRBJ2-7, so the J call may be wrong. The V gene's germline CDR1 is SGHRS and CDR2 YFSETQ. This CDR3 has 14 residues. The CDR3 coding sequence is TGCGCCAGCAGCTCAGGACCGATCGAGTACGAGCAGTACTTC. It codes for CASSSGPIEYEQYF.

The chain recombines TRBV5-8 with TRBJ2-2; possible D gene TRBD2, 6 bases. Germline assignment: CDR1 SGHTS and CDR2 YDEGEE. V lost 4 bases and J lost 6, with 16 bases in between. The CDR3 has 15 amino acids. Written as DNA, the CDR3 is TGTGCCAGCAGCGGAGTCAGGACTATGGCCGGGGAGCTGTTTTTT. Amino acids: CASSGVRTMAGELFF.

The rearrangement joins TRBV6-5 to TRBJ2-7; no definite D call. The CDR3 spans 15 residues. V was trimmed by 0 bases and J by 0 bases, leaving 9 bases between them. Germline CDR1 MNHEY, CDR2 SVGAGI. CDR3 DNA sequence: TGTGCCAGCAGTTACTCTGCCTCCAGCTCCTACGAGCAGTACTTC. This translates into CASSYSASSSYEQYF.

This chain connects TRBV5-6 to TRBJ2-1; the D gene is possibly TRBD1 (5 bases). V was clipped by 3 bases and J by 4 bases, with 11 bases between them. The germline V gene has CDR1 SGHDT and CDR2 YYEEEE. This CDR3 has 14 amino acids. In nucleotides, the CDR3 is TGTGCCAGCAGCTCGAGTCACAGGTACAATGAGCAGTTCTTC. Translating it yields CASSSSHRYNEQFF.

The CDR3 bases are TGTGCCAGCAGCTTGTGGACTAGCGGGATAGCGGAGCAGTACTTC. It specifies CASSLWTSGIAEQYF. V is TRBV5-5 and J is TRBJ2-7; 12 bases line up with TRBD2. The CDR3 extends over 15 amino acids. From germline, CDR1 is SGHKS and CDR2 YYEKEE (reference sequence). J was trimmed by 7 bases and V by 1 base; bases with no gene match: 6.

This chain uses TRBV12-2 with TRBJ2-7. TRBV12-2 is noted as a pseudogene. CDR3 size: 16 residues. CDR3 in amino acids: CASRLGADGDSYEQYF. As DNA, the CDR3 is TGTGCAAGTCGCTTAGGTGCGGACGGAGACTCCTACGAGCAGTACTTC.

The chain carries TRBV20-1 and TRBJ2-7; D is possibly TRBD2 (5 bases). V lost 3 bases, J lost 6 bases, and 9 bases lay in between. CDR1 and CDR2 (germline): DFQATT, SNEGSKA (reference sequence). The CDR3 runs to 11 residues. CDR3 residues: CSASAGAEQYF. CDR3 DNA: TGCAGTGCTAGTGCGGGTGCCGAGCAGTACTTC.

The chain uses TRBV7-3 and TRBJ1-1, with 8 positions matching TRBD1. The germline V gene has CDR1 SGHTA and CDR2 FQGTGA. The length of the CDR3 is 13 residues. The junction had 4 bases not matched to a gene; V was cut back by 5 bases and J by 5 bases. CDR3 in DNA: TGTGCCAGCAGCCGACAGGGGACAACTGAAGCTTTCTTT. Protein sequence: CASSRQGTTEAFF.

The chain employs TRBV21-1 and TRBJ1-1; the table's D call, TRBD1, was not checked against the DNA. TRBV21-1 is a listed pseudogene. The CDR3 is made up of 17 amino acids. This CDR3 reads CASSKKKGAGVNTEAFF. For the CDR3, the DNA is TGTGCCAGCAGCAAAAAAAAGGGGGCAGGGGTAAACACTGAAGCTTTCTTT.

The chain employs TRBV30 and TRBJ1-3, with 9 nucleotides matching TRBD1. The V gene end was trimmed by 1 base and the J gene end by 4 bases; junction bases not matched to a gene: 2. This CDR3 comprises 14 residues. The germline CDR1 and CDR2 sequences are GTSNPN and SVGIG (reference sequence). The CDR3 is CAWSDRGRGNTIYF. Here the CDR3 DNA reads TGTGCCTGGAGTGACAGGGGGCGCGGAAACACCATATATTTT.

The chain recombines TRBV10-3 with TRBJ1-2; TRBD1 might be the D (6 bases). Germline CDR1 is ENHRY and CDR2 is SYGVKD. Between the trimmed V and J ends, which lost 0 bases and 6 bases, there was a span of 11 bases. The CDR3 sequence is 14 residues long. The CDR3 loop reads CAISESDRRDGYTF. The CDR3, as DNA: TGTGCCATCAGTGAGTCTGACAGGAGGGATGGCTACACCTTC.

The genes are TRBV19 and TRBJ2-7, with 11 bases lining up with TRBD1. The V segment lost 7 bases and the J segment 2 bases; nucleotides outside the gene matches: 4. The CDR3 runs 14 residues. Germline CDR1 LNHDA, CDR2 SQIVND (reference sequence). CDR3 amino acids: CASTLGQGAYEQYF. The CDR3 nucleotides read TGTGCCAGTACCTTGGGACAGGGGGCCTACGAGCAGTACTTC.

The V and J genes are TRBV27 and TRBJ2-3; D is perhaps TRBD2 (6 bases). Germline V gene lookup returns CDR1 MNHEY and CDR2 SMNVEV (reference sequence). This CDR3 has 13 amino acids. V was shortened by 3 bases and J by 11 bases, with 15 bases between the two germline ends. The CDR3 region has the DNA TGTGCCAGCAGTTTGGATGGAGGGAGGAGGCAGTATTTT. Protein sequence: CASSLDGGRRQYF.

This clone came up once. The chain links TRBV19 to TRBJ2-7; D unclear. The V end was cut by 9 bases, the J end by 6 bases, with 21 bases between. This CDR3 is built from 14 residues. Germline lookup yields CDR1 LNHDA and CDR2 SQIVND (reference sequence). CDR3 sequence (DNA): TGTGCCAGAGTAACCCCTCTCCGCCTGGGCGAGCAGTACTTC. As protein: CARVTPLRLGEQYF.

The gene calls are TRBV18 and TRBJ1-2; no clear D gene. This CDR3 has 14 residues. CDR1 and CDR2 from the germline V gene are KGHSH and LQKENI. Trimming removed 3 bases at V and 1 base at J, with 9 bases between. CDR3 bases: TGTGCCAGCTCACCTTCAAACAGTAACTATGGCTACACCTTC. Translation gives CASSPSNSNYGYTF.

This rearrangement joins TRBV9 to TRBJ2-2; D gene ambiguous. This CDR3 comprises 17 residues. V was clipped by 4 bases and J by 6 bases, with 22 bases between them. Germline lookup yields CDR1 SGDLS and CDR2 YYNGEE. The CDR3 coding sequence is TGTGCCAGCAGCTTAGCAAGCCCCCTTCCCATCCCCGGGGAGCTGTTTTTT. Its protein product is CASSLASPLPIPGELFF.

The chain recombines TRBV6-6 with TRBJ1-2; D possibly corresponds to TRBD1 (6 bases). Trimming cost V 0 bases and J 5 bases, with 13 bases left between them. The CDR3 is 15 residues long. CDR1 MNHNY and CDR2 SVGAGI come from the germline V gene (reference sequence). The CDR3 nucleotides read TGTGCCAGCAGTTACTCTCGAGGGGGGAATTATGGCTACACCTTC. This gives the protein CASSYSRGGNYGYTF.

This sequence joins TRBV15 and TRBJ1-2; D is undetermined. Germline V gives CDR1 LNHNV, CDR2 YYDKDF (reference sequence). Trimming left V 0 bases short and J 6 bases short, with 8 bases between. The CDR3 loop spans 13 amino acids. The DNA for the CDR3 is TGTGCCACCAGCAGAGATCGAGTGGATGGCTACACCTTC. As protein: CATSRDRVDGYTF. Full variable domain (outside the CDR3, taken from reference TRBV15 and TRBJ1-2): DAMVIQNPRYQVTQFGKPVTLSCSQTLNHNVMYWYQQKSSQAPKLLFHYYDKDFNNEADTPDNFQSRRPNTSFCFLDIRSPGLGDTAMYLCATSRDRVDGYTFGSGTRLTVV.

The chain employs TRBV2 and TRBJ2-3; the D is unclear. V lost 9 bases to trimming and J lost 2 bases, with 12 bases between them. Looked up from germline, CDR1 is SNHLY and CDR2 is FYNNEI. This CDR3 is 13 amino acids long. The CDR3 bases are TGTGCCAGAGAAGCAGGCCCCACAGATACGCAGTATTTT. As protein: CAREAGPTDTQYF.

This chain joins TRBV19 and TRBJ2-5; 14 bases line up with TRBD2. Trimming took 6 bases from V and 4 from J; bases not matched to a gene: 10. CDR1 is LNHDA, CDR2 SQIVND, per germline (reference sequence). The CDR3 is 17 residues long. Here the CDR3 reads CASSQTWTSGGRETQYF. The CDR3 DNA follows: TGTGCCAGTAGCCAGACTTGGACTAGCGGGGGGAGAGAGACCCAGTACTTC.

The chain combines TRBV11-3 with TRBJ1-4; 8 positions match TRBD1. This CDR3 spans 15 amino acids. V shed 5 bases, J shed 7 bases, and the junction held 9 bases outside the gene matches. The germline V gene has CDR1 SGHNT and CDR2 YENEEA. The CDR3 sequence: CASSLGQGAGEKLFF. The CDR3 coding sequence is TGTGCCAGCAGCCTGGGGCAGGGGGCAGGTGAAAAACTGTTTTTT.

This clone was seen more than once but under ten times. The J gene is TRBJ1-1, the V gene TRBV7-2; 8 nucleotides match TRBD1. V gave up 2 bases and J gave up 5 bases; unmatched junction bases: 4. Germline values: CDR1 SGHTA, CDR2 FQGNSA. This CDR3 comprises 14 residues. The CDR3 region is CASSLRTGLTEAFF. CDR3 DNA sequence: TGTGCCAGCAGCTTAAGGACAGGGCTGACTGAAGCTTTCTTT.